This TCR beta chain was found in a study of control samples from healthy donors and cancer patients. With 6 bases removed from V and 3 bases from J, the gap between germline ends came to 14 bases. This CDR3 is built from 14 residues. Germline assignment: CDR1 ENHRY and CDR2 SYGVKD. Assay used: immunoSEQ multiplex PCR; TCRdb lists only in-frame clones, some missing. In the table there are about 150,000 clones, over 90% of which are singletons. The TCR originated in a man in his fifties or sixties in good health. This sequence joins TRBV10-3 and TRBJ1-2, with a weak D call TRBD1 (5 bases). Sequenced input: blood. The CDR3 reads CAIRNEGDDYGYTF. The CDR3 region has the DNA TGTGCCATCAGGAATGAAGGGGATGACTATGGCTACACCTTC.